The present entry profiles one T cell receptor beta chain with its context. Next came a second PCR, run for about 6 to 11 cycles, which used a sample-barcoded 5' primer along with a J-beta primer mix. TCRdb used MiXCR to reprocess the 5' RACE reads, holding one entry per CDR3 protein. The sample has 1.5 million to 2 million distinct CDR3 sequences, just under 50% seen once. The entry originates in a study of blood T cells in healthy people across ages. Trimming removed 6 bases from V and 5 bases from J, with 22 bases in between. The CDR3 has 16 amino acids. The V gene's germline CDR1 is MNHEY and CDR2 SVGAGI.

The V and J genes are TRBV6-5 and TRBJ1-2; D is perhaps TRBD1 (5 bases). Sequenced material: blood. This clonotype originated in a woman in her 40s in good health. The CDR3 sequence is CASSTSGALRIYGYTF. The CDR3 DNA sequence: TGTGCCAGCAGCACCTCCGGGGCCTTAAGGATTTATGGCTACACCTTC.